The clone carrying this TCR beta chain was seen a few times. The antigen is undetermined. The source of the sample is a study of beta chain features in type 1 diabetes. Study-wide findings and caveats: Type 1 diabetes patients showed a moderate but significant shortening of TCRB CDR3s in all four CD4+ subsets.

Expressed TCRB transcripts were sequenced because the isolated RNA had all been reverse transcribed beforehand. Repertoires were generated with immunoSEQ multiplex PCR, while TCRdb's copy carries only in-frame clones and drops some. The sample has around 650,000 clones; around an eighth are singletons. This CDR3 has 15 amino acids. V lost 5 bases to trimming and J lost 0 bases, with 14 bases between them. CDR1 is SGHTA, CDR2 FQGNSA, per germline. The clonotype comes from a man in his thirties or forties with type 1 diabetes. This chain connects TRBV7-2 to TRBJ2-7, with D maybe TRBD1 (5 bases). Sequenced input: naive CD4+ T cells from blood. CDR3 coding DNA: TGTGCCAGCAGCCTCATCCCGACAGTCTCCTACGAGCAGTACTTC. Protein sequence: CASSLIPTVSYEQYF. The variable domain in full, with the rest retrieved from reference TRBV7-2 and TRBJ2-7, is GAGVSQSPSNKVTEKGKDVELRCDPISGHTALYWYRQSLGQGLEFLIYFQGNSAPDKSGLPSDRFSAERTGGSVSTLTIQRTQQEDSAVYLCASSLIPTVSYEQYFGPGTRLTVT.